A selection of T cell receptor beta chains follows, all from one sample in a study of T cell responses to AZD1222 COVID-19 vaccine. The method was immunoSEQ multiplex PCR; TCRdb's version includes in-frame clones alone and lacks a portion of them. Among roughly 200,000 clones listed, 85% to 95% were seen once. Material: peripheral blood, obtained 28 days after the second dose of the MenACWY control vaccine. The receptors here all came from an adult who received the MenACWY meningococcal vaccine as a control. CDR3s include the opening cysteine and the closing phenylalanine or tryptophan. The D gene is left open where the match is weak. Clone size is stated in some rows and not others, as once, few, many or a class when expanded.

>.|TRBV6-5|TRBD1|TRBJ1-1
CASGGTEAFF
TGTGCCTCAGGGGGGACTGAAGCTTTCTTT
>.|TRBV5-1|TRBD1|TRBJ2-7
CASRRTGRYEQYF
TGCGCCAGTAGACGGACAGGCCGCTACGAGCAGTACTTC
>.|TRBV5-6|TRBD1|TRBJ1-4
CASSFTQGGKLGKLFF
TGTGCCAGCAGCTTTACCCAGGGGGGTAAACTTGGAAAACTGTTTTTT
>.|TRBV27|.|TRBJ1-5
CASSSSDRNQPQHF
TGTGCCAGCAGTTCCTCGGACAGAAATCAGCCCCAGCATTTT
>.|TRBV30|TRBD1|TRBJ2-2
CAWSGGQGIPGELFF
TGTGCCTGGAGTGGGGGACAGGGGATTCCCGGGGAGCTGTTTTTT
>once|TRBV28|.|TRBJ1-2
CAVKGRLWGYTF
TGTGCCGTCAAAGGCCGTCTTTGGGGCTACACCTTC
>.|TRBV5-4|.|TRBJ2-2
CASSLDRTKGTGELFF
TGTGCCAGCAGCTTGGATCGGACAAAGGGCACCGGGGAGCTGTTTTTT
>once|TRBV19|.|TRBJ1-4
CASSGEKLFF
TGTGCCAGTTCGGGGGAAAAACTGTTTTTT
>.|TRBV15|.|TRBJ1-4
CATSRSLLRDEKLFF
TGTGCCACCAGCAGGTCCCTTCTGAGGGATGAAAAACTGTTTTTT
>.|TRBV7-9|.|TRBJ1-1
CASSLGRDEAFF
TGTGCCAGCAGCTTAGGACGCGATGAAGCTTTCTTT
>.|TRBV28|.|TRBJ2-7
CASSFEGDPFGLYF
TGTGCCAGCAGTTTCGAAGGGGACCCCTTCGGTTTGTACTTC
>once|TRBV4-3|.|TRBJ1-2
CASSNPGGGYTF
TGCGCCAGCAGCAACCCGGGCGGCGGCTACACCTTC
>.|TRBV28|.|TRBJ1-5
CASSLWSNQPQHF
TGTGCCAGCAGTTTGTGGAGCAATCAGCCCCAGCATTTT
>.|TRBV9|TRBD2|TRBJ2-2
CASSVGALAVDGELFF
TGTGCCAGCAGCGTAGGCGCACTAGCGGTCGATGGGGAGCTGTTTTTT
>once|TRBV4-3|.|TRBJ2-3
CASSQDFLGGGADTQYF
TGCGCCAGCAGCCAAGATTTTTTAGGCGGTGGGGCGGATACGCAGTATTTT
>.|TRBV5-1|.|TRBJ1-2
CASSVGQGGYTF
TGCGCCAGCAGCGTGGGCCAGGGAGGCTACACCTTC
>.|TRBV19|TRBD1|TRBJ2-2
CASSIRGQGLLNTGELFF
TGTGCCAGTAGTATCCGGGGACAGGGGCTCTTGAACACCGGGGAGCTGTTTTTT
>.|TRBV25-1|.|TRBJ1-2
CASSEAGSYGYTF
TGTGCCAGCAGTGAAGCGGGCAGCTATGGCTACACCTTC
>.|TRBV4-3|TRBD1|TRBJ1-1
CASSQDLKGATFF
TGCGCCAGCAGCCAAGACCTCAAGGGGGCGACTTTCTTT
>.|TRBV18|.|TRBJ2-2
CASSPTGARNTGELFF
TGTGCCAGCTCACCAACGGGGGCGCGGAACACCGGGGAGCTGTTTTTT
>.|TRBV27|TRBD1|TRBJ1-2
CASSSGTGGYGYTF
TGTGCCAGCAGTTCCGGGACAGGGGGTTATGGCTACACCTTC
>.|TRBV3-1/TRBV3-2|.|TRBJ1-1
CASSQDWSGRTEAFF
TGTGCCAGCAGCCAAGATTGGTCAGGGCGGACTGAAGCTTTCTTT